This TCR beta chain was captured in a study of CD8+ T cells in alopecia areata. Study context: Tofacitinib continued for 6 to 18 months and was then withheld for 6 months.

RNA was extracted and reverse transcribed into cDNA as the sequencing template. Measured with immunoSEQ multiplex PCR; TCRdb has only the in-frame clones, and not every one. This sample has 140,000 to 150,000 clones, with roughly 46% found just once. CDR1 is SGDLS and CDR2 is YYNGEE in the germline V gene. V lost 1 base, J lost 2 bases, and 9 bases lay in between. The CDR3 totals 14 residues. This clone occurred a few times. Its antigen is unknown. Study results and caveats: More clonal than normal scalp was lesional scalp, particularly alopecia totalis/universalis.

The sequenced sample was CD4+ T cells sorted from blood, obtained at week 0. The V gene is TRBV9, the J gene TRBJ2-5; D is ambiguous. This receptor was taken from a human donor with alopecia areata. Here the CDR3 reads CASSVFGVQETQYF. CDR3 in DNA: TGTGCCAGCAGCGTATTTGGGGTACAAGAGACCCAGTACTTC.